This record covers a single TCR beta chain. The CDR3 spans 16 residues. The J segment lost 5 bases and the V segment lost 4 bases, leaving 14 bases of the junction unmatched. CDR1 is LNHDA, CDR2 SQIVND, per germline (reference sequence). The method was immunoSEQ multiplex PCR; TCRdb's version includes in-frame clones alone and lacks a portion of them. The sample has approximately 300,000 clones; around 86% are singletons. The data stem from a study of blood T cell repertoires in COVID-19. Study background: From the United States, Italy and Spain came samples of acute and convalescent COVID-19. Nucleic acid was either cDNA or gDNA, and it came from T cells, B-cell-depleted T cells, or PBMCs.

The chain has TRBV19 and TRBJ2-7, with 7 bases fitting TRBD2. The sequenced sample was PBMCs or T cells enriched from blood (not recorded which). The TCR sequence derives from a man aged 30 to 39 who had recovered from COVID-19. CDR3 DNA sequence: TGTGCCAGTAGTACTCCCGGACGGGGGGTTGGCCACGAGCAGTACTTC. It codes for CASSTPGRGVGHEQYF.